This T cell receptor beta chain was observed in a study of cytomegalovirus exposure and HLA in healthy donors. At the level of the study: The 100 million to 140 million unique TCR beta sequences, from about 179 million T cells, were found by an earlier analysis. Study results and limitations: The study put 150 or so TCR beta chains on its list as cytomegalovirus-associated.

With respect to this clone: Its matching antigen is unknown.

With 60 Vbeta and 13 Jbeta primers, the PCR was carried out. TCRdb's copy holds only in-frame clones and misses some; the assay was immunoSEQ multiplex PCR. The repertoire holds tens of thousands of clones, with approximately 60% as singletons. The CDR3 is 14 amino acids. V lost 5 bases, J lost 0 bases, and 11 bases lay in between. Looked up from germline, CDR1 is SGHRS and CDR2 is YFSETQ. What was sequenced was PBMCs. The TCR sequence derives from a woman aged 45-65 years in good health and CMV-seropositive. The V and J genes are TRBV5-1 and TRBJ1-1; D perhaps matches TRBD1 (6 bases). The DNA for the CDR3 is TGCGCCAGCAGGTCCACAGGGCTGAACACTGAAGCTTTCTTT. Translating it yields CASRSTGLNTEAFF. The variable domain in full, with the rest retrieved from reference TRBV5-1 and TRBJ1-1, is KAGVTQTPRYLIKTRGQQVTLSCSPISGHRSVSWYQQTPGQGLQFLFEYFSETQRNKGNFPGRFSGRQFSNSRSEMNVSTLELGDSALYLCASRSTGLNTEAFFGQGTRLTVV.